This T cell receptor (beta chain) emerged from a study of blood T cell repertoires in COVID-19. Study-level information: The United States, Italy and Spain were the sources of the acute and convalescent COVID-19 samples. PBMCs, B-cell-depleted T cells, or T cells provided the cDNA or gDNA that made up the material.

J was trimmed by 4 bases and V by 0 bases; bases with no gene match: 12. CDR1 and CDR2 (germline): SGHDT, YYEEEE. The CDR3 has 17 residues. As originally analysed: It was from reference gene primer amplification that nucleated cell counts were estimated. Profiled with immunoSEQ multiplex PCR; TCRdb holds only in-frame clones, not every one. The DNA gave D and trimming, while V, J and clone size come from that table. The table lists roughly 250,000 clones, approximately 87% of them singletons. The clonotype originates from a human donor in a cohort sampled during active COVID-19. The sequenced sample consisted of peripheral blood. V is TRBV5-6 and J is TRBJ1-1, with 7 nucleotides matching TRBD1. CDR3 loop: CASSLDGDSLWVTEAFF. DNA of the CDR3: TGTGCCAGCAGCTTGGATGGGGACAGCCTTTGGGTCACTGAAGCTTTCTTT. The full variable domain, in which reference TRBV5-6 and TRBJ1-1 provide the parts outside the CDR3, is DAGVTQSPTHLIKTRGQQVTLRCSPKSGHDTVSWYQQALGQGPQFIFQYYEEEERQRGNFPDRFSGHQFPNYSSELNVNALLLGDSALYLCASSLDGDSLWVTEAFFGQGTRLTVV.